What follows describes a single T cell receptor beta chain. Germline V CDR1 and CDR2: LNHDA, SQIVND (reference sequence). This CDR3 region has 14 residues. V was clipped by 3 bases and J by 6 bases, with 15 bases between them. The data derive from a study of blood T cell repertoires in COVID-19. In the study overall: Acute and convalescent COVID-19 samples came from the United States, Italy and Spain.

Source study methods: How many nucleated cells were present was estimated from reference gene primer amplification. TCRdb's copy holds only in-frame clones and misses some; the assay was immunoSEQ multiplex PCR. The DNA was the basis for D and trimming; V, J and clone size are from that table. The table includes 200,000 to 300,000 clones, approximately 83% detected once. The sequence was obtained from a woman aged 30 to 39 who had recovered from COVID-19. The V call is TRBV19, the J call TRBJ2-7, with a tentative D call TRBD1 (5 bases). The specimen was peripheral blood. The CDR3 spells CASSISWVRGEQYF. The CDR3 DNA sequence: TGTGCCAGTAGTATTAGTTGGGTTAGGGGCGAGCAGTACTTC.